This TCR beta chain was retrieved from a study of chemoradiotherapy in HPV16-positive cancers. This CDR3 is 13 amino acids long. From germline, CDR1 is GTSNPN and CDR2 SVGIG (reference sequence). Between the trimmed V and J ends, which lost 2 bases and 2 bases, there was a span of 10 bases. Only in-frame clones appear in the TCRdb table, and some are missing; sequencing was by immunoSEQ multiplex PCR. The sample lists 4,500 or so clones, around 70% occurring once. This clone has just a few counts. This sequence originates from a human donor with HPV-associated anogenital cancer. V gene TRBV30 combines with J gene TRBJ2-7; D not certain. Material: tumor tissue, obtained from a patient who underwent chemoradiotherapy. CDR3 DNA sequence: TGTGCCTGGAGTTTGAAGATTCCCTACGAGCAGTACTTC. Translated, it gives CAWSLKIPYEQYF. The full variable domain, in which reference TRBV30 and TRBJ2-7 provide the parts outside the CDR3, is SQTIHQWPATLVQPVGSPLSLECTVEGTSNPNLYWYRQAAGRGLQLLFYSVGIGQISSEVPQNLSASRPQDRQFILSSKKLLLSDSGFYLCAWSLKIPYEQYFGPGTRLTVT.